This TCR beta chain is from a study of T-cell reconstitution after alpha-beta-depleted transplantation in children. Whole-study results and caveats: Among T cells one year after transplant, newly produced cells accounted for most counts and diversity. Recipient T cells and thymic progenitors that survived gave rise to the high TCRbeta diversity observed at day 60 in some patients. About two months after transplant, alpha-beta T cells reportedly came from several hundred expanded graft clones.

Preparing the TCRbeta library involved the use of unique molecular identifiers. One entry per CDR3 protein results from TCRdb running MiXCR on the PCR reads. The sample has about 420,000 distinct CDR3 sequences, 15% to 20% seen once. Germline lookup yields CDR1 ENHRY and CDR2 SYGVKD. J lost 1 base, V lost 7 bases, and 16 bases had no gene match. This CDR3 is 18 amino acids long. As regards this clonotype: Its antigen is as yet unknown.

Sequenced material: PBMCs, mostly from graft donor cells, taken 360 days after TCRalphabeta/CD19-depleted stem cell transplant. The TCR sequence derives from a boy less than two years old who had a stem cell transplant for Wiskott-Aldrich syndrome, so the T cells may come from the graft donor. The rearrangement joins TRBV10-3 to TRBJ2-5, with 9 bases fitting TRBD2. In nucleotides, the CDR3 is TGTGCCATCAAAGGAGTTGCGGGGGGGCCGGGATCCCAAGAGACCCAGTACTTC. Residues: CAIKGVAGGPGSQETQYF.